Listed below are T cell receptor beta chains from one sample, sequenced in a study of CD8 T cells in Susac syndrome. TCRdb used MiXCR to reprocess the immunoSEQ multiplex PCR reads, holding one entry per CDR3 protein. In the table there are approximately 170,000 distinct CDR3 sequences, roughly 94% of which are singletons. The source material was CD4+ T cells from PBMCs. Receptors were obtained from a human donor with multiple sclerosis. CDR3s include the opening cysteine and the closing phenylalanine or tryptophan. Each record gives: V gene, J gene, clone size, D gene, CDR3 protein, CDR3 DNA. A D gene is named only where the DNA matches it firmly. Clone size is given for some rows only: seen once, a few or many times, or a class if the clone is expanded.

V gene: TRBV5-1
J gene: TRBJ1-1
clone size: NA
D gene: TRBD1
CDR3 protein: CASSFAPGGNTEAFF
CDR3 DNA: TGCGCCAGCAGCTTTGCCCCAGGGGGGAACACTGAAGCTTTCTTT

V gene: TRBV10-3
J gene: TRBJ2-7
clone size: NA
D gene: TRBD1
CDR3 protein: CAIRGTGAQLEQYF
CDR3 DNA: TGTGCCATCAGGGGGACAGGGGCGCAGCTCGAGCAGTACTTC

V gene: TRBV6-1
J gene: TRBJ2-1
clone size: NA
D gene: NA
CDR3 protein: CASDDSSYNEQFF
CDR3 DNA: TGTGCCTCGGATGACTCATCCTACAATGAGCAGTTCTTC

V gene: TRBV5-6
J gene: TRBJ1-3
clone size: NA
D gene: TRBD1
CDR3 protein: CASSLWGQYENTIYF
CDR3 DNA: TGTGCCAGCAGCTTGTGGGGACAGTATGAAAACACCATATATTTT

V gene: TRBV29-1
J gene: TRBJ1-2
clone size: NA
D gene: TRBD1
CDR3 protein: CSVPPPGQYYGYTF
CDR3 DNA: TGCAGCGTTCCCCCACCGGGACAGTACTATGGCTACACCTTC

V gene: TRBV12-3/TRBV12-4
J gene: TRBJ2-2
clone size: NA
D gene: TRBD2
CDR3 protein: CASRTGGSRAGELFF
CDR3 DNA: TGTGCCAGCAGGACGGGGGGATCCCGGGCCGGGGAGCTGTTTTTT

V gene: TRBV24-1
J gene: TRBJ1-4
clone size: NA
D gene: TRBD1
CDR3 protein: CATSGQAGEKLFF
CDR3 DNA: TGTGCCACCTCCGGACAGGCAGGCGAAAAACTGTTTTTT

V gene: TRBV30
J gene: TRBJ1-3
clone size: NA
D gene: NA
CDR3 protein: CAWRLGYGNTIYF
CDR3 DNA: TGTGCCTGGAGGCTCGGTTATGGAAACACCATATATTTT

V gene: TRBV28
J gene: TRBJ1-1
clone size: NA
D gene: TRBD1
CDR3 protein: CASRIFRGEGASTEAFF
CDR3 DNA: TGTGCCAGCAGGATATTCCGAGGGGAGGGGGCTAGCACTGAAGCTTTCTTT

V gene: TRBV19
J gene: TRBJ1-5
clone size: NA
D gene: NA
CDR3 protein: CASSGGRATDQPQHF
CDR3 DNA: TGTGCCAGTAGTGGGGGAAGGGCGACTGATCAGCCCCAGCATTTT

V gene: TRBV10-3
J gene: TRBJ2-6
clone size: NA
D gene: NA
CDR3 protein: CAILREFGANVLTF
CDR3 DNA: TGTGCCATCCTCCGGGAATTTGGGGCCAACGTCCTGACTTTC

V gene: TRBV30
J gene: TRBJ1-3
clone size: NA
D gene: NA
CDR3 protein: CAWSVSRTSSGNTIYF
CDR3 DNA: TGTGCCTGGAGTGTATCCCGGACAAGCTCTGGAAACACCATATATTTT

V gene: TRBV20-1
J gene: TRBJ1-3
clone size: NA
D gene: NA
CDR3 protein: CSAVYGNTIYF
CDR3 DNA: TGCAGTGCCGTGTACGGAAACACCATATATTTT

V gene: TRBV6-5
J gene: TRBJ1-2
clone size: once
D gene: TRBD1
CDR3 protein: CASSYGRGLGYTF
CDR3 DNA: TGTGCCAGCAGTTATGGCAGGGGGCTTGGCTACACCTTC

V gene: TRBV7-6
J gene: TRBJ2-2
clone size: NA
D gene: TRBD1
CDR3 protein: CASLPGQGGRGELFF
CDR3 DNA: TGTGCCTCCTTACCGGGACAGGGTGGTCGCGGGGAGCTGTTTTTT

V gene: TRBV24-1
J gene: TRBJ1-5
clone size: NA
D gene: NA
CDR3 protein: CATSDVSGQPQHF
CDR3 DNA: TGTGCCACCAGTGATGTGTCGGGCCAGCCCCAGCATTTT